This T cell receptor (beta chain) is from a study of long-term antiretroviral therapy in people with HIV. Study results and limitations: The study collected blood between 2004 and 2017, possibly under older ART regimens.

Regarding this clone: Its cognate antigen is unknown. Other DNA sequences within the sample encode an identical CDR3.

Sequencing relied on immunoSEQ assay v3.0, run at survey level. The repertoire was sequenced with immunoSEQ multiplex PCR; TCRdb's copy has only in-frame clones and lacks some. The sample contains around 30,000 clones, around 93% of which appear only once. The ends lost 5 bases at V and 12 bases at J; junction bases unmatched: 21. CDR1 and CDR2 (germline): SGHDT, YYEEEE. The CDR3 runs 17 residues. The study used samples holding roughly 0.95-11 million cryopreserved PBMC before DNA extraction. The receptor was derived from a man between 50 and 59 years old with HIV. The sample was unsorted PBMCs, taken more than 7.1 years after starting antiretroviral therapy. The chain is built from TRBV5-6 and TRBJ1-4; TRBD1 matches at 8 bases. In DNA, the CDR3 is TGTGCCAGCAGTCCGACAGGGGTAAGGGGTTATGAAGAGCAACTGTTTTTT. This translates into CASSPTGVRGYEEQLFF.